Listed below are T cell receptor beta chains from one sample, sequenced in a study of T cells in Graves' hyperthyroidism and ophthalmopathy. Via MiXCR, TCRdb re-called the multiplex PCR reads, giving one row per CDR3 protein. The sample carries roughly 700,000 distinct CDR3 sequences, about a third recorded once. The sequenced sample was blood. The receptors here all came from a woman aged 40 to 50 with Graves' hyperthyroidism. CDR3s include the opening cysteine and the closing phenylalanine or tryptophan. D genes are given only for firm matches. Clone sizes are given selectively: once, few, many, or a class where the clone is expanded.

J gene,D gene,V gene,clone size,CDR3 protein,CDR3 DNA
TRBJ1-2,NA,TRBV7-9,many,CASSRGPNNGDYGYTF,TGTGCCAGCAGCCGGGGACCGAACAACGGGGACTATGGCTACACCTTC
TRBJ1-5,TRBD1,TRBV7-2,NA,CASSPGGGQALNQPQHF,TGTGCCAGCAGCCCAGGGGGGGGCCAGGCTCTCAATCAGCCCCAGCATTTT
TRBJ2-7,NA,TRBV2,few,CASSQDSEGQYF,TGTGCCAGCAGCCAAGACAGTGAAGGGCAGTACTTC
TRBJ2-5,NA,TRBV20-1,NA,CSAQAGANGDTQYF,TGCAGTGCTCAAGCAGGGGCAAACGGGGATACGCAGTACTTC
TRBJ2-7,NA,TRBV7-2,NA,CASSQQGGLYEQYF,TGTGCCAGCAGCCAGCAGGGTGGGCTCTACGAGCAGTACTTC
TRBJ2-7,NA,TRBV7-9,NA,CASSLGKEAYEQYF,TGTGCCAGCAGCCTCGGGAAGGAGGCCTACGAGCAGTACTTC
TRBJ1-1,NA,TRBV29-1,many,CSVEFGGFDTEAFF,TGCAGCGTTGAATTTGGGGGCTTTGACACTGAAGCTTTCTTT
TRBJ1-5,TRBD1,TRBV5-4,many,CASSADRGRGQPQHF,TGTGCCAGCAGCGCGGACAGGGGGCGAGGACAGCCCCAGCATTTT
TRBJ2-7,NA,TRBV7-2,NA,CACSLYGDAEQYF,TGTGCCTGCAGCTTATATGGGGACGCTGAGCAGTACTTC
TRBJ2-5,TRBD2,TRBV11-2,many,CASSSRTSVQETQYF,TGTGCCAGCAGCTCCCGGACTAGCGTACAAGAGACCCAGTACTTC
TRBJ1-2,TRBD1,TRBV20-1,few,CSAPDRSINYGYTF,TGCAGTGCTCCGGACAGGAGTATTAACTATGGCTACACCTTC
TRBJ1-4,TRBD1,TRBV6-5,NA,CASSYFPTGTGGESEKLFF,TGTGCCAGCAGTTACTTCCCGACCGGGACAGGGGGCGAATCTGAAAAACTGTTTTTT
TRBJ1-1,NA,TRBV5-4,many,CASSRGGNTEAFF,TGTGCCAGCAGCCGGGGGGGGAACACTGAAGCTTTCTTT
TRBJ1-2,NA,TRBV7-9,many,CASSPVGGAGYTF,TGTGCCAGCAGCCCCGTTGGGGGGGCTGGCTACACCTTC